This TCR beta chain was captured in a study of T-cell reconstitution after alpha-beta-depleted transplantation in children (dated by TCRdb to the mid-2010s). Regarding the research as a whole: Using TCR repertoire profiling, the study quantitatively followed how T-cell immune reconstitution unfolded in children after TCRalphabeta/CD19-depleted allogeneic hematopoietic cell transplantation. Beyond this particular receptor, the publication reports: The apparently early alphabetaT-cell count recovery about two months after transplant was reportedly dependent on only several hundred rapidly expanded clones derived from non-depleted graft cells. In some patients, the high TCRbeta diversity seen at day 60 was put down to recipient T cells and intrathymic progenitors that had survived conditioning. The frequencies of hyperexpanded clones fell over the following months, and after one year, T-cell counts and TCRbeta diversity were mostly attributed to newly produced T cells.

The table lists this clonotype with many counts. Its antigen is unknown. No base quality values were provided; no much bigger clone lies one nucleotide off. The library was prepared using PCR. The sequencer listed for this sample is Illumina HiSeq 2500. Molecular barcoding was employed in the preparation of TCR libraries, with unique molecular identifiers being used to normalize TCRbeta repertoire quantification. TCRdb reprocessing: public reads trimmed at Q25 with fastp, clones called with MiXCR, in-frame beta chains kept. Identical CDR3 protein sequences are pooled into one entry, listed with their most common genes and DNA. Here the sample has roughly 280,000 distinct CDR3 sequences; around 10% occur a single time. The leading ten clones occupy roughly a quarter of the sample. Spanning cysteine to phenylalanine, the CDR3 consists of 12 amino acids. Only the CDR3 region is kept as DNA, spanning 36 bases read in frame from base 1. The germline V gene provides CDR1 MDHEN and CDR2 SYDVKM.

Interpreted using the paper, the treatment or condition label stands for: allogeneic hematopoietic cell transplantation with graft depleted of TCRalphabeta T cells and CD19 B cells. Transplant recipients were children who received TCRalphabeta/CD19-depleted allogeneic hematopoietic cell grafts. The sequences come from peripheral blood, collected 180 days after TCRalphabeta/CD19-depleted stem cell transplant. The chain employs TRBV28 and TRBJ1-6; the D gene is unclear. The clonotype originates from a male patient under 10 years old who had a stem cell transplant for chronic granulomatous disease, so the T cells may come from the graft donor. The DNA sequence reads TGTTCGGCCGGGCGGTTGGGTTCACCCCTCCACTTT. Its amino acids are CSAGRLGSPLHF.